This T cell receptor (beta chain) was identified during a study of radiation and T cells in renal cell carcinoma. General study findings and limits: No pretreatment tumor biopsies were available for baseline clonotypes. Top tumor clonotypes rose in blood 2 weeks post-radiation, then contracted.

As for time point: baseline pretreatment blood. Treatment indicated: 15 Gy SBRT to primary tumor, nephrectomy 4 weeks later. Serial blood draws occurred at baseline and 2 and 4 weeks post-SBRT. The tumor was a clear cell renal cell carcinoma. Concerning this clone: Its antigen is as yet unknown.

Sequencing was performed with immunoSEQ multiplex PCR; in TCRdb, only in-frame clones are kept and a portion is missing. This table holds under 25,000 clones, roughly 80% found once. Germline V gene sequence: CDR1 LGHNT, CDR2 FRNRAP. CDR3 length: 11 residues. V gave up 9 bases and J gave up 4 bases, with 7 bases separating them. This rearrangement joins TRBV12-5 to TRBJ2-1; D not certain. The sample in question was blood, obtained from a patient whose treatment included radiotherapy and nephrectomy. This clonotype originated in a man aged 55 to 70 with renal cell carcinoma. The CDR3 coding sequence is TGTGCTAGCTTTAAGTACAATGAGCAGTTCTTC. Its translation is CASFKYNEQFF.